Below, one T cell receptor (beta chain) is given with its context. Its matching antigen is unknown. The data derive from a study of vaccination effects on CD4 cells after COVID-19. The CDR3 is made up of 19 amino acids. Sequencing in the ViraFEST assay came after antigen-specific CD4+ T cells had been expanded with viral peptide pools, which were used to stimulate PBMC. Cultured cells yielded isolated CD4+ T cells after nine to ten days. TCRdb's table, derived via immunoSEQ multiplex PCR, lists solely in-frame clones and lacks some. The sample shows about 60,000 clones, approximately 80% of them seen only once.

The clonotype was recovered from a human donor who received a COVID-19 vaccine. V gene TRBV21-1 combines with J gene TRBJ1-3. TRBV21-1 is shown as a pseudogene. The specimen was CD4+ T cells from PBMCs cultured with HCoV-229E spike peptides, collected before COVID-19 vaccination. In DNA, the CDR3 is TGTGCCAGCAGCAAAGCTTCCCTTATTACCCCGGGGTCAGGAAACACCATATATTTT. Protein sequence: CASSKASLITPGSGNTIYF.